This T cell receptor (beta chain) was recorded in a study of shared clonotypes between healthy human individuals. Trimming took 1 base from V and 1 from J, leaving 2 bases between them. CDR1 and CDR2 from the germline V gene are SGHNT and YYREEE (reference sequence). The CDR3 sequence is 12 residues long. In the authors' methods: Quality scores were absent from the junction-only immunoSEQ sequences, so filtering differed. Clones were read by immunoSEQ multiplex PCR, and TCRdb kept only the in-frame ones, dropping some. That table furnishes V, J and clone size, whereas the DNA furnished D and trimming. The data contain hundreds of thousands of clones, just over 95% of them singletons.

Sequencing was done on a sample of memory CD8+ T cells sorted from blood. Subset denoted: CD45RO+ cells pooled with CCR7-negative TemRA cells. The clonotype originates from a young man in good health. The rearrangement links TRBV5-4 to TRBJ2-5; D not resolved. CDR3 bases: TGTGCCAGCAGCTTGTCCCAAGAGACCCAGTACTTC. Encoded protein: CASSLSQETQYF.